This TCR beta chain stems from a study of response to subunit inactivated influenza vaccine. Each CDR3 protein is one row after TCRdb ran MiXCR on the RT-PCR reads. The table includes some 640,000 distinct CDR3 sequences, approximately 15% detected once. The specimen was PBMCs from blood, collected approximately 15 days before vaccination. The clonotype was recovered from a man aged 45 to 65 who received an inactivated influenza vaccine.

CDR3 sequence: CASSFPDFETQYF. The CDR3, as DNA: TGTGCCAGCAGTTTCCCGGATTTCGAGACCCAGTACTTC. This chain joins TRBV28 and TRBJ2-5; no reliable D call. The length of the CDR3 is 13 residues. Trimming took off 3 bases at V and 5 bases at J, with 10 bases between the two ends. The germline V gene encodes CDR1 MDHEN and CDR2 SYDVKM.